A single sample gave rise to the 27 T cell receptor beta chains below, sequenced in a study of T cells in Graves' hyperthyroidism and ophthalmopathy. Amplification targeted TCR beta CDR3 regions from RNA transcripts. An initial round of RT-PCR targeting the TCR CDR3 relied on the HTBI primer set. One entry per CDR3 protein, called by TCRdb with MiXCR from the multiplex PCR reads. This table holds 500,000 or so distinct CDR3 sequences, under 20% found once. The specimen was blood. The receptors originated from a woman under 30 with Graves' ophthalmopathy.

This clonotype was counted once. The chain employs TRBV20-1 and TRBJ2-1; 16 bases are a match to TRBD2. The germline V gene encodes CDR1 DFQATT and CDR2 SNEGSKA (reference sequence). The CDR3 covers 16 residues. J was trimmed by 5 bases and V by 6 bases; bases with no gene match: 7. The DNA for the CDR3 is TGCAGTGCGTCGAAGGGACTAGCGGGAGGGAACAATGAGCAGTTCTTC. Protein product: CSASKGLAGGNNEQFF.

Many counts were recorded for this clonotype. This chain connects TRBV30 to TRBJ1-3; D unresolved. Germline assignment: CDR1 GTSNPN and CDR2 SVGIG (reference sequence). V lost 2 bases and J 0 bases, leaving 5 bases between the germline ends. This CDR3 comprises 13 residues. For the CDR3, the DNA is TGTGCCTGGAGTACGAGCTCTGGAAACACCATATATTTT. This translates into CAWSTSSGNTIYF.

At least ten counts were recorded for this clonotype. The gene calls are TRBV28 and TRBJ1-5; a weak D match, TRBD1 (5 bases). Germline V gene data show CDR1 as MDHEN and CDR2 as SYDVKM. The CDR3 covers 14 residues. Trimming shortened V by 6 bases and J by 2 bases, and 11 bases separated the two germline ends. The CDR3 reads CASSQRDRNQPQHF. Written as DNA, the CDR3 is TGTGCCAGCAGCCAAAGGGACCGCAATCAGCCCCAGCATTTT.

The CDR3 DNA reads TGTGCCAGCAGTTACCACCTCAGGGACAGGGTGATCCCCCTCTACGAGCAGTACTTC. This codes for CASSYHLRDRVIPLYEQYF. The genes are TRBV6-5 and TRBJ2-7, with 9 positions matching TRBD1. The CDR3 totals 19 residues. The V segment lost 2 bases and the J segment 3 bases; nucleotides outside the gene matches: 17. The V gene's germline CDR1 is MNHEY and CDR2 SVGAGI.

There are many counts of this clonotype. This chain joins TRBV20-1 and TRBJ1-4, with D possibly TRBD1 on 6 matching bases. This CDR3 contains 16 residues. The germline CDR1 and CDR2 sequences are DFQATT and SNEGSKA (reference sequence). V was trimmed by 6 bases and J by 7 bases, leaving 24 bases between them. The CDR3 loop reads CSARGGGIIPPEKLFF. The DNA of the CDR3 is TGCAGTGCCCGAGGGGGGGGAATCATACCCCCTGAAAAACTGTTTTTT.

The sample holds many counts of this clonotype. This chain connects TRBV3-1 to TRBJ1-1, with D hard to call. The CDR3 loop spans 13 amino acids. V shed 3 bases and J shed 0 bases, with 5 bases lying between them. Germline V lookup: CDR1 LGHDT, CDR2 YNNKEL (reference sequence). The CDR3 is CASSHGMNTEAFF. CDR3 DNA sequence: TGTGCCAGCAGCCATGGCATGAACACTGAAGCTTTCTTT. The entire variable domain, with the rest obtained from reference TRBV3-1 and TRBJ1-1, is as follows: DTAVSQTPKYLVTQMGNDKSIKCEQNLGHDTMYWYKQDSKKFLKIMFSYNNKELIINETVPNRFSPKSPDKAHLNLHINSLELGDSAVYFCASSHGMNTEAFFGQGTRLTVV.

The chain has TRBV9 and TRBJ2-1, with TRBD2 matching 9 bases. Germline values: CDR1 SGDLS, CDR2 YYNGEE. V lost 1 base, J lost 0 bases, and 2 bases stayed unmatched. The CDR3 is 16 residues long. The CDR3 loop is CASSVTAGGSYNEQFF. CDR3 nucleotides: TGTGCCAGCAGCGTAACAGCGGGGGGCTCCTACAATGAGCAGTTCTTC.

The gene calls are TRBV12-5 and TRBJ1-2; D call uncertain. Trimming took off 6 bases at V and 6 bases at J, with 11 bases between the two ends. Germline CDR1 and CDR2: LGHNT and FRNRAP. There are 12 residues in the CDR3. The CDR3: CASGDGFHGYTF. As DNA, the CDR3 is TGTGCTAGTGGGGACGGCTTCCATGGCTACACCTTC.

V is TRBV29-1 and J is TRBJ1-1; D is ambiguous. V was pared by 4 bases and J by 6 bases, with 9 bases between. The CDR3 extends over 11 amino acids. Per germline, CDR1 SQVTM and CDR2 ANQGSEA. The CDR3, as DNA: TGCAGCGTTGTGGGAGGTGCTGAAGCTTTCTTT. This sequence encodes CSVVGGAEAFF.

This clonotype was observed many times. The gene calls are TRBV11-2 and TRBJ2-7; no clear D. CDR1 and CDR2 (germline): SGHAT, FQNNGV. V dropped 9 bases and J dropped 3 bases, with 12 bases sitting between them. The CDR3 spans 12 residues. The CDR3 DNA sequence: TGTGCCAGTGTCGACGGTTACTACGAGCAGTACTTC. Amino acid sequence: CASVDGYYEQYF.

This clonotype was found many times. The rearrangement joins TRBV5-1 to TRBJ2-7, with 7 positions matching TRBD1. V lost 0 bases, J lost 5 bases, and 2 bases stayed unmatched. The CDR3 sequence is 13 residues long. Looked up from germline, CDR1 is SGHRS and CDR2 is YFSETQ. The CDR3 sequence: CASSLEGGDEQYF. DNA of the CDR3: TGCGCCAGCAGCTTGGAAGGGGGCGACGAGCAGTACTTC.

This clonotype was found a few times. The CDR3 is CASSLAIRDNEQFF. The CDR3 nucleotides are TGTGCCAGCAGTTTAGCTATCCGGGACAATGAGCAGTTCTTC. The chain combines TRBV27 with TRBJ2-1; D unclear. CDR1 is MNHEY, CDR2 SMNVEV, per germline (reference sequence). V lost 2 bases to trimming and J lost 5 bases, with 10 bases between them. The CDR3 runs to 14 residues.

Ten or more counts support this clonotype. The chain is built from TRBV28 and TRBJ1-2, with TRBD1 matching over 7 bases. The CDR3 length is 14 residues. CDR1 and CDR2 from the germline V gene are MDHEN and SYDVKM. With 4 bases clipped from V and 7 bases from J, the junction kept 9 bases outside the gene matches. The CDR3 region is CASSSHGTVPGYTF. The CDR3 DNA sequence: TGTGCCAGCAGTTCACACGGGACAGTCCCTGGCTACACCTTC.

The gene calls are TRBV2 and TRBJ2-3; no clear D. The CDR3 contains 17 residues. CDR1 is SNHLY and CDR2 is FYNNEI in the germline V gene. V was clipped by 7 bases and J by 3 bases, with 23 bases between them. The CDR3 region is CASTPTRYSRFTDTQYF. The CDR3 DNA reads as TGTGCCAGCACCCCAACCAGATATAGCAGATTTACAGATACGCAGTATTTT.

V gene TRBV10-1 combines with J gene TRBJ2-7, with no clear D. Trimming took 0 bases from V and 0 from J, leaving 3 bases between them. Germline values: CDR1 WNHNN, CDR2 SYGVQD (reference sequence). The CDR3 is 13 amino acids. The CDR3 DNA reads TGCGCCAGCAGTGAGTCGCTCTCCTACGAGCAGTACTTC. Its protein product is CASSESLSYEQYF.

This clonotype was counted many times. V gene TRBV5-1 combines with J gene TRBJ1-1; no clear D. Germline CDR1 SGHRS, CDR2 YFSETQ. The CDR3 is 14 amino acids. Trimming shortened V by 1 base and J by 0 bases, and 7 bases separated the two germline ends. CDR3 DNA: TGCGCCAGCAGCTTGCCGGAAATGAACACTGAAGCTTTCTTT. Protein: CASSLPEMNTEAFF.

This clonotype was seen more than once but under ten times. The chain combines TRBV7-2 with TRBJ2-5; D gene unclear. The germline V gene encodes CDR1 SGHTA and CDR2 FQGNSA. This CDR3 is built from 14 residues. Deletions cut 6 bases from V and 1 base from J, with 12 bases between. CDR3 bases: TGTGCCAGCAGGTATCTTATGGCCCAAGAGACCCAGTACTTC. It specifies CASRYLMAQETQYF.

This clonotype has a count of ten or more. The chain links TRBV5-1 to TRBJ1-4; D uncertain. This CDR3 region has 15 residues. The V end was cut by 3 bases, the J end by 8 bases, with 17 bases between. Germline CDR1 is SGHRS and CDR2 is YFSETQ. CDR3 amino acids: CASSSGPAYHEKLFF. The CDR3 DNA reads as TGCGCCAGCAGCTCAGGACCTGCTTATCACGAAAAACTGTTTTTT.

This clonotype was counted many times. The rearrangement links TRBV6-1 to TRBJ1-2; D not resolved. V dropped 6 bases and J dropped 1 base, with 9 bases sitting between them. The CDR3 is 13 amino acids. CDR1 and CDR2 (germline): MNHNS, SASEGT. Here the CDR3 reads CASSSHLNYGYTF. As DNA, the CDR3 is TGTGCCAGCAGCTCCCACCTTAACTATGGCTACACCTTC.

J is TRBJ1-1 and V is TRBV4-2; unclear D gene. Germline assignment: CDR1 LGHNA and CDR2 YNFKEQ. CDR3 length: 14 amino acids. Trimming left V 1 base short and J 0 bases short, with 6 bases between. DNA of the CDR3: TGTGCCAGCAGCCAAGTGCCCATGAACACTGAAGCTTTCTTT. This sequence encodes CASSQVPMNTEAFF.

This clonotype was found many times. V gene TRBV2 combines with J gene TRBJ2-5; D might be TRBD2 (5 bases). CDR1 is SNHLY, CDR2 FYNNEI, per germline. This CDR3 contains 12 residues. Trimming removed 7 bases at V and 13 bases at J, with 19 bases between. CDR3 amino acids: CASMEDQVLAYF. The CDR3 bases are TGTGCCAGCATGGAGGACCAGGTTTTGGCGTACTTC.

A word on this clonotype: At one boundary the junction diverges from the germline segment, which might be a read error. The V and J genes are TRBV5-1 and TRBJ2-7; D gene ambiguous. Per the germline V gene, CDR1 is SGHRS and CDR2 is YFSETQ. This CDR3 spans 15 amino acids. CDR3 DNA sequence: TGCGCCAGCAGCTTTCATCACCCCTGGGCCTACGAGCAGCACTTC. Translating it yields CASSFHHPWAYEQHF.

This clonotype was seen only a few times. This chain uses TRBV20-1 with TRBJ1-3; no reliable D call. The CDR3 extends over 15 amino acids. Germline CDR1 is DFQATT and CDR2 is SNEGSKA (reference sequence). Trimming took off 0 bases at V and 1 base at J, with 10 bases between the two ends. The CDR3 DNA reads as TGCAGTGCTAGAGATCGGATGACTTCTGGAAACACCATATATTTT. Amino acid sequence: CSARDRMTSGNTIYF.

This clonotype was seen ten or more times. The CDR3 nucleotides read TGTGCCAGCGGGCCCCCTGCTTGGCCTGAAGCTTTCTTT. Translating gives CASGPPAWPEAFF. V gene TRBV6-2 or TRBV6-3 combines with J gene TRBJ1-1, with unresolved D. Germline CDR1 is MNHEY and CDR2 is SVGEGT. This CDR3 region has 13 residues. Between the trimmed V and J ends, which lost 8 bases and 6 bases, there was a span of 16 bases.

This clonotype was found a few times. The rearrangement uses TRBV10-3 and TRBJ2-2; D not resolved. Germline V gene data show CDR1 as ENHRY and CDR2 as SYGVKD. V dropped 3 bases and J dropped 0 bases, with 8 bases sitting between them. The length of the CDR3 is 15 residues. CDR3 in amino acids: CAISDMQTNTGELFF. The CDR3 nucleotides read TGTGCCATCAGTGATATGCAGACGAACACCGGGGAGCTGTTTTTT.

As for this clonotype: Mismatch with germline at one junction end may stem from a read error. The CDR3 protein is CASSFAGGAGDLFF. The DNA of the CDR3 is TGTGCCAGCAGTTTCGCAGGGGGGGCCGGGGATCTGTTTTTT. The chain carries TRBV28 and TRBJ2-2, with D perhaps TRBD1 or TRBD2 (7 bases each). The CDR3 is 14 residues long. The germline gives CDR1 MDHEN, CDR2 SYDVKM.

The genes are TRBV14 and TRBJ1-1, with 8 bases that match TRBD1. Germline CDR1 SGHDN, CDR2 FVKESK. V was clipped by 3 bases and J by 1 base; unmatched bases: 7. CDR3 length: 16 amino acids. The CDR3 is CASSHPGTGQNTEAFF. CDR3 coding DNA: TGTGCCAGCAGCCACCCTGGGACAGGACAGAACACTGAAGCTTTCTTT.